This note documents a single T cell receptor beta chain sequence. Its matching antigen is unknown. The protocol was immunoSEQ multiplex PCR, while the TCRdb copy is restricted to in-frame clones and leaves out a portion. Of around 84,000 clones listed, roughly four fifths are singletons. This record comes from a study of a mutant IDH1 vaccine in newly diagnosed glioma. Across the whole study: Antecedent treatment encompassed radiotherapy, temozolomide, or their combination; the majority received both. General study results and limits: The vaccine induced immune responses, and these occurred in around 93% of patients.

Germline V gene data show CDR1 as SGHNT and CDR2 as YENEEA. The CDR3 spans 16 residues. V was clipped by 5 bases and J by 8 bases; unmatched bases: 12. Regarding time point: week 47, end of study. All doses held 300 ug of mutant IDH1 20-mer peptide, with topical imiquimod. Source: PBMCs, taken from a glioma patient whose treatment included an IDH1 peptide vaccine. This chain connects TRBV11-3 to TRBJ2-1, with 10 bases fitting TRBD1. This clonotype was obtained from a man in his forties with glioma. As DNA, the CDR3 is TGTGCCAGCAGCACCCGAACCGGGACAGGGGTAGATGAGCAGTTCTTC. Translating it yields CASSTRTGTGVDEQFF.